Listed below are T cell receptor beta chains from one sample, sequenced in a study of shared clonotypes between healthy human individuals. Profiled with immunoSEQ multiplex PCR; TCRdb holds only in-frame clones, not every one. The data contain approximately 2,000,000 clones, around 93% of them singletons. Sequencing was carried out using naive CD8+ T cells from PBMCs. The receptors were sampled from a man aged 18-30 years in good health. Some clones in this sample may be carry-over from other donors' samples. Each CDR3 is given without its conserved first and last residue. The size of a clone is reported for some rows only, either as once, few or many, or as a class for expanded clones.

J gene,clone size,V gene,CDR3 protein
TRBJ2-1,NA,TRBV29-1,SVWTSGMYNEQF
TRBJ2-5,NA,TRBV9,ASSPHWRDQETQY
TRBJ1-5,NA,TRBV19,ASSTRTGSQNQPQH
TRBJ2-5,NA,TRBV7-9,ASSRTGIQETQY
TRBJ2-1,NA,TRBV9,ASSSRLEPDYNEQF
TRBJ2-5,NA,TRBV28,ASSFQGRGETQY
TRBJ2-1,NA,TRBV29-1,SVEFLAGHEQF
TRBJ2-1,NA,TRBV15,ATSRVPHVGEQF
TRBJ2-3,once,TRBV7-3,ASSPQTASTDTQY
TRBJ1-5,NA,TRBV6-1,ASSEVHVRDSSYSNQPQH
TRBJ2-7,NA,TRBV4-1,ASSQEGQGGYEQY
TRBJ1-5,NA,TRBV4-1,ASSQGGPQH